A selection of T cell receptor beta chains follows, all from one sample in a study of vaccination effects on CD4 cells after COVID-19. The antigens these receptors bind are not known. Clones were sequenced by immunoSEQ multiplex PCR, and TCRdb holds only the in-frame ones, with some missing. The data hold more than 20,000 clones, with 69% observed a single time. This specimen consisted of CD4+ T cells from PBMCs cultured with SARS-CoV-2 spike peptides, obtained before COVID-19 vaccination. Receptors were obtained from a human donor who had a prior SARS-CoV-2 infection. Both conserved end residues are part of each CDR3. A D gene is named only where the DNA matches it firmly.

>TRBJ2-2|-|TRBV5-1
CASSLVSGQGTGELFF
>TRBJ2-3|-|TRBV9
CASSVAPTDTQYF
>TRBJ1-2|TRBD1|TRBV4-1
CASSQSAGQISNYGYTF
>TRBJ2-3|-|TRBV9
CASSVEAGSATTDTQYF
>TRBJ2-5|TRBD2|TRBV5-4
CASSLSRGYQETQYF
>TRBJ1-4|-|TRBV14
CASSQVVSEKLFF
>TRBJ2-1|-|TRBV24-1
CATGGSTADSYNEQFF
>TRBJ1-2|TRBD1|TRBV27
CASSSQRTGYGYTF
>TRBJ1-1|-|TRBV2
CASGPHGFGTEAFF
>TRBJ2-7|-|TRBV19
CASSALGRTYEQYF
>TRBJ2-7|TRBD2|TRBV30
CACLAGLYEQYF
>TRBJ2-3|-|TRBV2
CASSAWAPQSDTQYF
>TRBJ2-7|-|TRBV2
CASSEEGGLYEQYF
>TRBJ2-1|-|TRBV20-1
CSARDWPEQFF
>TRBJ1-2|-|TRBV7-9
CASSLGGTESYGYTF
>TRBJ1-6|-|TRBV5-4
CASSLADYNSPLHF
>TRBJ1-4|-|TRBV2
CASSERRGSTNEKLFF
>TRBJ1-2|-|TRBV18
CASSPGTGLEGYGYTF
>TRBJ1-2|-|TRBV27
CASRSRESGYTF
>TRBJ2-1|TRBD2|TRBV12-3/TRBV12-4
CASSQWRGGKQFF
>TRBJ2-5|-|TRBV5-6
CASSPGDLEETQYF
>TRBJ2-3|-|TRBV6-2/TRBV6-3
CASSYGGTTDTQYF
>TRBJ1-5|-|TRBV19
CASSTGTAAVGPNQPQHF
>TRBJ2-7|-|TRBV30
CAWTRARTYEQYF
>TRBJ2-7|-|TRBV7-8
CASSLAGVLGYEQYF
>TRBJ2-1|-|TRBV15
CATSIVGGGRGQFF
>TRBJ2-3|-|TRBV5-1
CASSSVLGDTQYF
>TRBJ1-1|-|TRBV7-9
CASSQLGHRNLKNTEAFF
>TRBJ2-3|-|TRBV7-6
CASSGGGTDTQYF
>TRBJ1-1|-|TRBV5-1
CASSLLTGSNTEAFF
>TRBJ2-7|TRBD1|TRBV5-1
CASSLGTGEQYF
>TRBJ2-7|TRBD2|TRBV9
CASTLMEGLAVVSEQYF
>TRBJ2-6|TRBD2|TRBV7-6
CASSQLIPSGGAGANVLTF
>TRBJ2-1|-|TRBV24-1
CATSDRGVGATNEQFF
>TRBJ1-5|-|TRBV5-6
CASSSVLNQPQHF